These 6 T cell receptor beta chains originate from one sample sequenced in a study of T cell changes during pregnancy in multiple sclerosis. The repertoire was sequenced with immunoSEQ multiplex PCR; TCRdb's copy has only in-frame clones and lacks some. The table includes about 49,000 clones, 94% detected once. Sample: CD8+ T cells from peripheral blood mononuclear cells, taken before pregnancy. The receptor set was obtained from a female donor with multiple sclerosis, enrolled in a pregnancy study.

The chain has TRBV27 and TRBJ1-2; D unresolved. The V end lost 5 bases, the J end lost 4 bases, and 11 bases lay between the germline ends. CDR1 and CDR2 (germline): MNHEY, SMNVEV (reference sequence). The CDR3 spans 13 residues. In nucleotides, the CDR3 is TGTGCCAGCAGTGGGAGTATCCCCTATGGCTACACCTTC. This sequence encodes CASSGSIPYGYTF.

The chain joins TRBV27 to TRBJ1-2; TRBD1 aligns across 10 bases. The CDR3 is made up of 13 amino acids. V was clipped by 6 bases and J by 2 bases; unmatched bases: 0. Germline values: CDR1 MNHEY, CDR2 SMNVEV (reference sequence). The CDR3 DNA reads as TGTGCCAGCAGGGGACAGGGGAACTATGGCTACACCTTC. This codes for CASRGQGNYGYTF.

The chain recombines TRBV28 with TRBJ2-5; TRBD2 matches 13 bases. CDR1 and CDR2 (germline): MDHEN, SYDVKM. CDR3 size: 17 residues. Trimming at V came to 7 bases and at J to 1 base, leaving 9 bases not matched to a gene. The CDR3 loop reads CASNQPGLAGPQETQYF. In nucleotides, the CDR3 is TGTGCCAGCAATCAACCGGGACTAGCGGGACCCCAAGAGACCCAGTACTTC.

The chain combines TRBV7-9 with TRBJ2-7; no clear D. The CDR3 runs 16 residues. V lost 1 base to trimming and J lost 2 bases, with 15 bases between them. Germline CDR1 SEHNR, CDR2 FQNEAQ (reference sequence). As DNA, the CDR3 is TGTGCCAGCAGCTTAGTCGAGCGCGGCCGAACCTACGAGCAGTACTTC. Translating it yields CASSLVERGRTYEQYF.

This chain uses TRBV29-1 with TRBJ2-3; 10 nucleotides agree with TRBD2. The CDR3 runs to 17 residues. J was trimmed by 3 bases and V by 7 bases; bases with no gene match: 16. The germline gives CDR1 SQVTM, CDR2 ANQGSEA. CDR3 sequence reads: CSASRASGSKSTDTQYF. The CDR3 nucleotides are TGCAGCGCCTCCAGAGCTAGCGGGAGTAAATCGACAGATACGCAGTATTTT.

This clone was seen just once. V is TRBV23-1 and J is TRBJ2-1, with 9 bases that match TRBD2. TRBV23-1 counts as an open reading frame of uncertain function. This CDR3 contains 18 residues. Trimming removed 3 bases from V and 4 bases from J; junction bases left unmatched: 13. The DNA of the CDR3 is TGCGCCAGCAGTCACAAACTTCCCGGGACTAGCTTTTACAATGAGCAGTTCTTC. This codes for CASSHKLPGTSFYNEQFF.